One and the same sample provided the 28 T cell receptor beta chains below, sequenced in a study of siplizumab effects on memory and regulatory T cells. The assay was immunoSEQ multiplex PCR, and TCRdb's table has in-frame clones only and misses some. The sample includes around 87,000 clones, more than 80% seen only once; the top ten take roughly 15%. Sequenced input: CD4+ T cells sorted from blood. These receptors all come from a human donor in good health.

The chain combines TRBV7-9 with TRBJ2-2, with 15 positions matching TRBD2. V shed 5 bases and J 5 bases; nucleotides not matched to a gene: 6. The length of the CDR3 is 17 residues. Germline values: CDR1 SEHNR, CDR2 FQNEAQ (reference sequence). The CDR3 sequence is CASSLWTSGGATGELFF. The CDR3 bases are TGTGCCAGCAGCCTCTGGACTAGCGGGGGGGCTACCGGGGAGCTGTTTTTT.

This sequence joins TRBV30 and TRBJ1-4, with TRBD1 identical over 9 bases. V lost 0 bases and J lost 2; bases outside the gene matches: 1. From germline, CDR1 is GTSNPN and CDR2 SVGIG (reference sequence). The CDR3 is 15 amino acids. The CDR3 sequence: CAWSVQGATNEKLFF. The CDR3 DNA reads as TGTGCCTGGAGTGTACAGGGGGCGACTAATGAAAAACTGTTTTTT.

The chain has TRBV11-3 and TRBJ2-5; 9 bases agree with TRBD2. Trimming took 4 bases from V and 5 from J; bases not matched to a gene: 5. Germline values: CDR1 SGHNT, CDR2 YENEEA. There are 14 residues in the CDR3. This CDR3 is CASSSGTSMETQYF. The CDR3 nucleotides read TGTGCCAGCAGCTCCGGGACTAGCATGGAGACCCAGTACTTC. Full variable domain (rest looked up from reference TRBV11-3 and TRBJ2-5): EAGVVQSPRYKIIEKKQPVAFWCNPISGHNTLYWYLQNLGQGPELLIRYENEEAVDDSQLPKDRFSAERLKGVDSTLKIQPAELGDSAVYLCASSSGTSMETQYFGPGTRLLVL.

This clone was observed once. The chain employs TRBV28 and TRBJ1-1; D unresolved. Germline V CDR1 and CDR2: MDHEN, SYDVKM. The CDR3 runs 11 residues. The V end was cut by 8 bases, the J end by 4 bases, with 8 bases between. The CDR3 loop is CASCDSTEAFF. The CDR3 nucleotides read TGTGCCAGCTGTGATAGCACTGAAGCTTTCTTT.

This chain links TRBV6-1 with TRBJ2-4; no definite D call. Germline CDR1 and CDR2: MNHNS and SASEGT. The CDR3 totals 17 residues. Trimming took 2 bases from V and 0 from J, leaving 14 bases between them. The CDR3: CASSERPRSLAKNIQYF. Here the CDR3 DNA reads TGTGCCAGCAGTGAAAGGCCCCGATCGCTAGCCAAAAACATTCAGTACTTC.

The chain is built from TRBV7-3 and TRBJ1-1; D is undetermined. Germline-derived CDR1 and CDR2 are SGHTA and FQGTGA. V shed 4 bases and J shed 3 bases, with 9 bases lying between them. This CDR3 is 13 amino acids long. CDR3 in amino acids: CASSYARDTEAFF. The CDR3 DNA reads as TGTGCCAGCAGCTATGCCAGAGACACTGAAGCTTTCTTT.

The chain recombines TRBV9 with TRBJ2-3, with 10 bases aligning to TRBD2. The CDR3 is 18 amino acids. Germline values: CDR1 SGDLS, CDR2 YYNGEE. Unmatched junction bases numbered 15, after V lost 4 bases and J lost 4 bases. The DNA for the CDR3 is TGTGCCAGCAGCCCCCGAATGGTAAGCGGGAGGGACCCAGATACGCAGTATTTT. It is translated as CASSPRMVSGRDPDTQYF.

This clone was counted a few times. The chain is built from TRBV27 and TRBJ1-2, with 7 bases aligning to TRBD1. CDR1 is MNHEY, CDR2 SMNVEV, per germline (reference sequence). V was pared by 4 bases and J by 4 bases, with 6 bases of the junction left unmatched. This CDR3 region has 14 residues. The CDR3 loop reads CASSSGGEPYGYTF. CDR3 nucleotides: TGTGCCAGCAGTTCAGGGGGGGAACCCTATGGCTACACCTTC.

This chain connects TRBV5-4 to TRBJ2-5; 9 positions match TRBD2. V lost 6 bases to trimming and J lost 4 bases; unmatched junction nucleotides: 13. The CDR3 has 16 residues. Germline V gene data show CDR1 as SGHNT and CDR2 as YYREEE (reference sequence). The DNA for the CDR3 is TGTGCCAGCACGGGGGCTAGCGGGGCCCAAGGAGAGACCCAGTACTTC. It is translated as CASTGASGAQGETQYF.

The rearrangement links TRBV10-1 to TRBJ2-7; 7 bases agree with TRBD2. The germline V gene encodes CDR1 WNHNN and CDR2 SYGVQD (reference sequence). V lost 2 bases and J lost 2; bases outside the gene matches: 3. The CDR3 is 14 amino acids. CDR3 DNA sequence: TGCGCCAGCAGTGAGGGGACTAATACCTACGAGCAGTACTTC. Protein sequence: CASSEGTNTYEQYF.

The gene calls are TRBV4-1 and TRBJ1-5, with TRBD1 identical over 9 bases. Looked up from germline, CDR1 is MGHRA and CDR2 is YSYEKL. This CDR3 contains 15 residues. After removal of 7 bases from V and 3 bases from J, the junction contained 7 bases not matched to a gene. Written as DNA, the CDR3 is TGCGCCAGCACCCGGGACAGGGCTTCCAATCAGCCCCAGCATTTT. Residues: CASTRDRASNQPQHF.

V and J are TRBV7-6 and TRBJ2-5; D remains ambiguous. CDR1 and CDR2 from the germline V gene are SGHVS and FNYEAQ. The V end was cut by 1 base, the J end by 2 bases, with 5 bases between. This CDR3 has 13 amino acids. CDR3 sequence: CASSLGPQETQYF. Written as DNA, the CDR3 is TGTGCCAGCAGCTTAGGCCCGCAAGAGACCCAGTACTTC.

CDR3 DNA: TGTGCCAGCAGTCCAGTGGGGGCGGGAGTATCGTACGAGCAGTACTTC. As protein: CASSPVGAGVSYEQYF. The V gene is TRBV7-2, the J gene TRBJ2-7, with a possible D match to TRBD2 (7 bases). Trimming pared 6 bases from V and 4 bases from J, leaving 22 bases between. The CDR3 extends over 16 amino acids. Germline CDR1 reads SGHTA; CDR2 reads FQGNSA.

The chain couples TRBV4-1 to TRBJ2-5; TRBD2 matches 8 bases. With 2 bases clipped from V and 4 bases from J, the junction kept 9 bases outside the gene matches. The CDR3 sequence is 16 residues long. CDR1 is MGHRA and CDR2 is YSYEKL in the germline V gene. Written as DNA, the CDR3 is TGCGCCAGCAGCCAACAACCGGGACTAGTGGGAGAGACCCAGTACTTC. It is translated as CASSQQPGLVGETQYF.

V and J are TRBV6-1 and TRBJ2-1; D not resolved. The CDR3 sequence is 13 residues long. Trimming removed 2 bases from V and 3 bases from J, with 5 bases in between. Germline V gene sequence: CDR1 MNHNS, CDR2 SASEGT. For the CDR3, the DNA is TGTGCCAGCAGTGAACTACACTACAATGAGCAGTTCTTC. Its translation: CASSELHYNEQFF.

The rearrangement links TRBV5-6 to TRBJ2-7; D may be TRBD2 (6 bases). This CDR3 is 17 amino acids long. V lost 4 bases and J lost 0, with 20 bases in between. The germline gives CDR1 SGHDT, CDR2 YYEEEE. As DNA, the CDR3 is TGTGCCAGCAGCCACGGGGGAGACTGGCGGGGCTCCTACGAGCAGTACTTC. Amino acid sequence: CASSHGGDWRGSYEQYF.

The chain joins TRBV6-1 to TRBJ1-1, with a possible D match to TRBD1 (5 bases). Germline CDR1 is MNHNS and CDR2 is SASEGT. This CDR3 has 14 amino acids. Trimming pared 2 bases from V and 5 bases from J, leaving 12 bases between. In DNA, the CDR3 is TGTGCCAGCAGTGAATCGGGGGTTCGGACTGAAGCTTTCTTT. This sequence encodes CASSESGVRTEAFF.

This chain links TRBV6-1 with TRBJ1-5; D may be TRBD1 (6 bases). The CDR3 runs 15 residues. V was shortened by 3 bases and J by 4 bases, with 13 bases between the two germline ends. Germline V gene data show CDR1 as MNHNS and CDR2 as SASEGT. The CDR3: CASSDNREWNQPQHF. CDR3 DNA: TGTGCCAGCAGTGATAACAGGGAGTGGAATCAGCCCCAGCATTTT.

This sequence joins TRBV6-5 and TRBJ2-7; D not certain. Germline CDR1 and CDR2: MNHEY and SVGAGI. Trimming took off 2 bases at V and 4 bases at J, with 12 bases between the two ends. The CDR3 runs to 14 residues. The chain's CDR3 is CASSYGGKTYEQYF. In DNA, the CDR3 is TGTGCCAGCAGTTACGGTGGCAAAACTTACGAGCAGTACTTC.

The rearrangement links TRBV19 to TRBJ1-5; D remains unclear. Germline CDR1 is LNHDA and CDR2 is SQIVND (reference sequence). V was shortened by 6 bases and J by 4 bases, with 7 bases between the two germline ends. The CDR3 totals 12 residues. DNA for the CDR3: TGTGCCAGTAGGAATATTAATCAGCCCCAGCATTTT. Its protein product is CASRNINQPQHF.

This clone was recorded once. This chain joins TRBV30 and TRBJ1-1; 8 positions match TRBD1. Per the germline V gene, CDR1 is GTSNPN and CDR2 is SVGIG (reference sequence). This CDR3 is 14 amino acids long. V lost 3 bases, J lost 1 base, and 4 bases stayed unmatched. The CDR3 loop reads CAWSQGQGNTEAFF. CDR3 DNA: TGTGCCTGGAGCCAAGGACAGGGGAACACTGAAGCTTTCTTT.

J is TRBJ2-3 and V is TRBV5-1, with TRBD2 identical over 10 bases. The CDR3 consists of 16 residues. V dropped 4 bases and J dropped 0; count of bases not matched to a gene: 5. Germline V gene sequence: CDR1 SGHRS, CDR2 YFSETQ. The CDR3 nucleotides read TGCGCCAGCAGCCAGGGACTAGCGACTAGCACAGATACGCAGTATTTT. It codes for CASSQGLATSTDTQYF.

The chain joins TRBV9 to TRBJ2-2; D uncertain. Trimming pared 0 bases from V and 6 bases from J, leaving 9 bases between. CDR1 is SGDLS and CDR2 is YYNGEE in the germline V gene. The CDR3 runs 14 residues. CDR3 amino acids: CASSVGVDPGELFF. The CDR3 DNA sequence: TGTGCCAGCAGCGTAGGGGTCGACCCCGGGGAGCTGTTTTTT.

This clone has a handful of counts. The CDR3, as DNA: TGCGCCAGCAGCCCAGGGGGGGGCTTCAATCAGCCCCAGCATTTT. Amino acid sequence: CASSPGGGFNQPQHF. The V and J genes are TRBV5-1 and TRBJ1-5, with 7 nucleotides matching TRBD1. V shed 4 bases, J shed 3 bases, and the junction held 7 bases outside the gene matches. The CDR3 spans 15 residues. CDR1 and CDR2 (germline): SGHRS, YFSETQ. Full variable domain (remainder filled in from reference TRBV5-1 and TRBJ1-5): KAGVTQTPRYLIKTRGQQVTLSCSPISGHRSVSWYQQTPGQGLQFLFEYFSETQRNKGNFPGRFSGRQFSNSRSEMNVSTLELGDSALYLCASSPGGGFNQPQHFGDGTRLSIL.

The V and J genes are TRBV7-9 and TRBJ2-1; TRBD2 agrees at 8 bases. Germline CDR1 and CDR2: SEHNR and FQNEAQ (reference sequence). J was trimmed by 3 bases and V by 11 bases; bases with no gene match: 6. This CDR3 region has 13 residues. DNA of the CDR3: TGTGCCCATGTTAGCGGGAACTACAATGAGCAGTTCTTC. Amino acid sequence: CAHVSGNYNEQFF.

This chain joins TRBV6-1 and TRBJ2-7; D perhaps matches TRBD2 (5 bases). V lost 4 bases and J lost 0, with 10 bases in between. This CDR3 has 14 residues. Germline CDR1 is MNHNS and CDR2 is SASEGT. CDR3 amino acids: CASSVADYSYEQYF. The CDR3, as DNA: TGTGCCAGCAGTGTGGCCGACTACTCCTACGAGCAGTACTTC.

The rearrangement joins TRBV6-1 to TRBJ1-2; possible D gene TRBD1, 6 bases. Germline V gene lookup returns CDR1 MNHNS and CDR2 SASEGT. Trimming left V 1 base short and J 0 bases short, with 6 bases between. The CDR3 runs to 14 residues. The CDR3 spells CASSEGGPNYGYTF. DNA of the CDR3: TGTGCCAGCAGTGAAGGGGGGCCTAACTATGGCTACACCTTC.

This clone showed up just a few times. The chain is built from TRBV6-5 and TRBJ2-3; no clear D. Deletions cut 6 bases from V and 6 bases from J, with 10 bases between. The germline V gene encodes CDR1 MNHEY and CDR2 SVGAGI. This CDR3 has 12 amino acids. DNA of the CDR3: TGTGCCAGCAGCCCCAGGCGGGATACGCAGTATTTT. Protein: CASSPRRDTQYF.